The 9 T cell receptor beta chains reported below all come from one sample, sequenced in a study of blood T cell repertoires in COVID-19. Produced via immunoSEQ multiplex PCR; TCRdb's table is partial and in-frame only. The sample shows roughly 230,000 clones, about nine tenths of them seen only once. Sequencing used peripheral blood. The source of these receptors is a man younger than 45 with COVID-19, enrolled during active disease.

The chain couples TRBV5-1 to TRBJ1-5; D gene unclear. Trimming removed 4 bases at V and 5 bases at J, with 10 bases between. In germline, CDR1 is SGHRS, CDR2 YFSETQ. The length of the CDR3 is 13 residues. CDR3 DNA sequence: TGCGCCAGCAGCCCTGAGGTGGATCAGCCCCAGCATTTT. It codes for CASSPEVDQPQHF.

The rearrangement links TRBV10-3 to TRBJ2-5, with TRBD1 matching 8 bases. The CDR3 contains 15 residues. Trimming removed 6 bases from V and 4 bases from J; junction bases left unmatched: 10. The germline V gene has CDR1 ENHRY and CDR2 SYGVKD. The CDR3 sequence is CAIRRGQGEGETQYF. CDR3 coding DNA: TGTGCCATCAGGAGAGGACAGGGCGAAGGAGAGACCCAGTACTTC.

In this sample, this clone turned up once. The rearrangement joins TRBV5-1 to TRBJ2-3, with TRBD2 identical over 7 bases. J lost 1 base, V lost 2 bases, and 1 base had no gene match. Per germline, CDR1 SGHRS and CDR2 YFSETQ. The length of the CDR3 is 14 residues. The CDR3 spells CASSLGLGTDTQYF. CDR3 sequence (DNA): TGCGCCAGCAGCTTAGGACTAGGCACAGATACGCAGTATTTT. Variable domain in full (rest from reference TRBV5-1 and TRBJ2-3): KAGVTQTPRYLIKTRGQQVTLSCSPISGHRSVSWYQQTPGQGLQFLFEYFSETQRNKGNFPGRFSGRQFSNSRSEMNVSTLELGDSALYLCASSLGLGTDTQYFGPGTRLTVL.

The rearrangement joins TRBV3-1 (or the pseudogene TRBV3-2) to TRBJ2-5; D perhaps matches TRBD1 (7 bases). The V gene lost 0 bases and the J gene lost 5 bases, with 13 bases spanning the gap. Germline loops: CDR1 LGHDT, CDR2 YNNKEL (reference sequence). The CDR3 covers 15 residues. The CDR3 loop reads CASSQDRGAGETQYF. The CDR3 DNA reads TGTGCCAGCAGCCAAGACAGGGGGGCAGGGGAGACCCAGTACTTC.

The J gene is TRBJ2-7, the V gene TRBV5-1, with 11 bases aligning to TRBD1. Germline values: CDR1 SGHRS, CDR2 YFSETQ. With 3 bases clipped from V and 5 bases from J, the junction kept 7 bases outside the gene matches. The CDR3 has 15 residues. The CDR3 nucleotides are TGCGCCAGCAGCTCCCCGGGACAGGGGGTTCACGAGCAGTACTTC. It is translated as CASSSPGQGVHEQYF.

This clone was recorded a few times. V gene TRBV5-4 combines with J gene TRBJ1-3; no clear D. Germline V gene sequence: CDR1 SGHNT, CDR2 YYREEE (reference sequence). The V end lost 4 bases, the J end lost 10 bases, and 18 bases lay between the germline ends. The CDR3 length is 14 residues. CDR3 DNA: TGTGCCAGCAGCGAGGGCAGTGCCTCAAGGACCATATATTTT. Amino acid sequence: CASSEGSASRTIYF.

The chain employs TRBV19 and TRBJ2-5, with D tentatively TRBD2 (5 bases). Trimming removed 8 bases from V and 2 bases from J, with 6 bases in between. CDR3 size: 11 residues. CDR1 LNHDA and CDR2 SQIVND come from the germline V gene (reference sequence). CDR3 sequence: CASGGQETQYF. DNA of the CDR3: TGTGCCAGTGGCGGGCAAGAGACCCAGTACTTC.

The chain has TRBV4-1 and TRBJ1-5, with unresolved D. There are 17 residues in the CDR3. V was clipped by 0 bases and J by 11 bases, with 23 bases between them. CDR1 is MGHRA, CDR2 YSYEKL, per germline. CDR3 loop: CASSQDIAPLRTQAQHF. In DNA, the CDR3 is TGCGCCAGCAGCCAAGATATTGCCCCACTTCGTACCCAGGCCCAGCATTTT.

The gene calls are TRBV3-1 (or the pseudogene TRBV3-2) and TRBJ1-2, with D possibly TRBD1 on 6 matching bases. The CDR3 spans 14 residues. V was shortened by 0 bases and J by 5 bases, with 10 bases between the two germline ends. Germline loops: CDR1 LGHDT, CDR2 YNNKEL (reference sequence). The CDR3 protein is CASSQDSGHYGYTF. DNA of the CDR3: TGTGCCAGCAGCCAAGATTCGGGACATTATGGCTACACCTTC.